The present entry profiles one T cell receptor (beta chain) with its context. This clone was seen once. No cognate antigen has been identified for it. Within one base of it there is no much larger clone, and no base qualities were kept. The data belong to a study of cytomegalovirus exposure and HLA in healthy donors (dated 2017 in TCRdb). General notes on the study: An earlier analysis of several hundred of the donors reported approximately 270 Gb of sequence data and 100 million to 130 million unique TCR beta sequences from about 200 million T cells. Around 320 gigabases of sequencing data and tens of millions of unique TCR sequences were included in an early release covering around 650 HLA-typed donors. The genetic ancestry cluster associated with self-reported Caucasian donors included 81% of the approximately 400 genotyped donors. The study aimed to test whether cataloging public T cell receptors could reveal signatures of past pathogen exposure. The study used immunosequencing to profile the T cell repertoires of several hundred subjects and linked those repertoires to cytomegalovirus serostatus. In addition to the first cohort of 666 subjects, a separate validation cohort of 120 different subjects was used. High-throughput TCR immunosequencing, statistical association of individual TCRs with disease status, and machine learning were combined to predict cytomegalovirus infection status. To study patterns of TCR occurrence, a later analysis re-analyzed previously published TCR beta repertoires from 600 to 750 donors and added high-resolution HLA genotyping. In the later analysis, no new phenotypic data were used to find candidate immune exposures; instead, reliance was placed on TCR beta sequences and their occurrence across donors. In an earlier analysis of roughly 580 of the donors, high-throughput TCR beta sequencing was used to judge whether each TCR beta V gene segment behaved as functional or pseudogenic. Donor age, sex, ethnicity and CMV serostatus were compiled alongside the repertoire data. A later genetic analysis took genome-wide SNP genotypes for about 55% of the 666 donors and used that subset as a discovery cohort. All discovery cohort repertoires had been generated on a single sequencing platform. HLA typing covered class I and class II loci at four-digit resolution. The number of typed donors differed by locus: about 620-640 for A, B, C, DRB1 and DQB1; 500 to 550 for DQA1; fewer than 610 for DPA1; and about 450 for DPB1. Roughly five DR-DQ haplotypes were handled as single units for association and clustering, since linkage in the cohort was strong. Across 300 to 400 genotyped donors of the cohort, an average of approximately 240,000 unique TCR beta nucleotide sequences per donor were sequenced, and 15% to 20% of those sequences were non-productive.

Preparation of the library involved the immunoSEQ multiplex PCR assay. A mixture of 60 forward primers for TCR Vbeta segments and 13 reverse primers for TCR Jbeta segments was used in the multiplex PCR. Amplification of the CDR3 region of rearranged TCR beta genes was performed with a multiplex PCR assay on genomic DNA. On the Illumina HiSeq System, the amplified TCR beta libraries were sequenced as 87-base-pair reads. As for the original processing: A later analysis tallied around 80 million unique TCR beta chains across the 666 repertoires, and approximately 11 million of those chains were shared by two or more donors. Raw reads were error-corrected and collapsed into unique sequences by a nearest-neighbor algorithm in which closely related sequences were merged to remove PCR and sequencing errors. V, D and J gene segments were assigned by aligning CDR3 sequences to IMGT reference sequences. For a sequence to be retained, a match of at least six nucleotides to both a V gene segment and a J gene segment was required. A rearrangement was called productive if the CDR3 had no stop codons and remained in frame with V and J, and every other rearrangement was called non-productive. CDR3 was defined by IMGT convention, running from the second conserved V-encoded cysteine to the conserved J-encoded phenylalanine. The earlier analysis of a few hundred of the donors excluded sequences that lacked an unambiguous match to a single V gene segment. In an earlier analysis of several hundred of the donors, V segments were called functional above 56.7% productive rearrangements and were called segregating when the between-donor standard deviation exceeded 5%. To diagnose cytomegalovirus status from the catalog of TCR beta chain sequences, a statistical classification framework was built. In a later analysis, V and J genes were assigned by comparing TCR nucleotide sequences against IMGT/GENE-DB human TR gene sequences. In a later analysis, CDR3 sequences and most-parsimonious VDJ recombination scenarios were assigned using the TCRdist pipeline. In a later analysis, each TCR beta chain was defined by its CDR3 amino acid sequence together with its V-gene family, and reads lacking a unique V-gene family were excluded. In a later analysis, 500 to 700 highly shared, low-generation-probability nucleotide sequences were removed to address suspected cross-contamination and a sequencing artifact. In a later analysis, a clonal expansion index for each public chain was calculated from normalized within-repertoire ranks of inferred template counts. A later analysis computed generation probabilities with a VDJ recombination model fitted to out-of-frame rearrangements, and checked the results against IGoR. In a later analysis, TCR-TCR, TCR-HLA and TCR-CMV co-occurrence was scored with hypergeometric tests, and a repertoire-size bias correction was applied to TCR pairs. False discovery rates were estimated in a later analysis by permuting HLA or CMV assignments 20 times. In a later analysis, co-occurring TCRs were grouped with DBSCAN, and TCRdist sequence similarity was added when clustering was performed within HLA-allele-positive subsets. For co-occurrence clustering, repertoires with fewer than 30,000 or more than 120,000 public chains were excluded, along with about five repertoires with anomalous nucleotide sharing. TCRdb carries this immuneACCESS record with in-frame sequences only. Its versions omit some clonotypes, under half of them owing to an unresolved V gene in the studies checked, with the rest unexplained. That table furnishes V, J and clone size, whereas the DNA furnished D and trimming. Within this sample are some 190,000 clones, with roughly 82% of them counted one time only. The top ten clones comprise 1.5% to 1.7% of the sample.

The cohort consisted of hundreds of healthy bone marrow donors. Cohort members were all nominally healthy when sampled, although unrecorded immune exposures were likely present. The donor was CMV seronegative and was included in the group of under 450 seronegative cohort members. Each donor provided a peripheral blood sample, and peripheral blood mononuclear cells were used for TCR beta sequencing. The Qiagen DNeasy Blood Extraction Kit was used to extract genomic DNA from the blood cell samples. The junction shows trimming of 0 bases on V and 3 bases on J, and the gene matches do not reach 5 bases of it. The CDR3 runs 15 amino acids, cysteine and phenylalanine included. Only the CDR3 region is kept as DNA, spanning 45 bases read in frame from base 1. The CDR1 and CDR2 encoded by the germline V gene are SGHTA and FQGNSA. Here is what the overall study found, with its caveats: Roughly uniform sequencing depth across donors was assumed in presence/absence analyses, although this assumption may not hold. In both the original and validation cohorts, the classifier was reported to diagnose cytomegalovirus status with high specificity and sensitivity. Most TCR sequences were observed very rarely across donors, whereas some public TCRs were present in many individuals. Correlated functional status among segregating V segments might reflect linkage disequilibrium, but an unknown experimental factor could not be ruled out. A few of the identified cytomegalovirus-associated TCR beta chains were confirmed in vitro to be specific for cytomegalovirus antigens. A cluster of highly shared sequence variants was judged likely to represent a technical artifact of the sequencing pipeline. The 87-base-pair reads could not distinguish some IMGT-functional V segments, including TRBV6-2 and TRBV6-3, so those segments were excluded. A later analysis reported that several top co-occurrence clusters appeared linked to parvovirus B19, influenza, CMV and Epstein-Barr virus. When HLA alleles, especially DR and DQ, strongly co-occurred, attributing TCR associations to individual alleles was difficult. Because HLA typing was unavailable for some donors at each locus, only the typed subset was used in association tests. The study listed approximately 150 TCR beta chains as associated with cytomegalovirus. The authors suggested that the approach could potentially be generalized to other disease states and immunological phenotypes. According to a later analysis, most CMV-associated TCR beta chains appeared to be HLA-restricted, and the HLA associations seemed to be driven largely by CMV exposure. In a later genetic analysis, fewer N-insertions in productive TCRs were reported among donors in an Asian-associated ancestry cluster than the roughly 700-donor mean. A further reported finding was that TCR beta sequences accurately predicted the HLA-A and HLA-B alleles for most subjects in the first cohort. The cohort was sequenced for TCR beta chains only, and without alpha or paired-chain data the features that could be detected were limited. According to a later analysis, TCR association rates differed among HLA loci, with DRB1 alleles showing the most associated TCRs and HLA-C alleles showing the fewest. In an earlier analysis of approximately 590 of the donors, most TCR beta V segments appeared in productive rearrangements about 87% or about 30% of the time, broadly matching IMGT annotations. A later analysis found that HLA-associated TCR beta chains were more clonally expanded and had lower generation probabilities than equally common non-associated chains. Because counts were too low, some 17 rarely observed V segments, including chromosome 9 orphons, were excluded from the earlier analysis of about 500 of the donors. A later analysis associated 16,951 TCR beta sequences with specific HLA alleles at a false discovery rate of 0.05. In a later genetic analysis, a missense DCLRE1C variant was associated with V-gene and J-gene trimming of TCR beta chains, and the association was replicated in an independent cohort. Immune exposure information for the cohort was limited to CMV serostatus.

The sequence joins TRBV7-2 to TRBJ2-7; TRBD2 lines up with 7 middle nucleotides. This clonotype was obtained from a man aged 35 to 55 in good health and CMV-seronegative. The source material was PBMCs. The DNA is as follows: TGTGCCAGCAGCTTAGCGCGGGAGAGCGGCTACGAGCAGTACTTC. This gives the protein CASSLARESGYEQYF.